These 31 T cell receptor beta chains came from one sample sequenced in a study of neurological immune-mediated disorders. TCRdb reprocessed the 5' RACE reads via MiXCR and lists one record per CDR3 protein. This sample yields under 130,000 distinct CDR3 sequences, of which 10% to 14% are seen a single time; around 3.1% belongs to the top ten. Time point indicated: longitudinal time-point 3. Sequenced sample: PBMCs. The receptors derive from a female donor with HTLV-1-associated myelopathy (HAM/TSP).

This clonotype was seen more than once but under ten times. The chain joins TRBV5-6 to TRBJ2-1, with 7 positions matching TRBD2. V lost 4 bases, J lost 9 bases, and 16 bases stayed unmatched. This CDR3 is built from 16 residues. Per the germline V gene, CDR1 is SGHDT and CDR2 is YYEEEE. CDR3 residues: CASSISISYPGGEQFF. In DNA, the CDR3 is TGTGCCAGCAGCATATCGATCTCTTACCCGGGGGGTGAGCAGTTCTTC.

Many counts were recorded for this clonotype. This chain uses TRBV20-1 with TRBJ2-3, with TRBD1 identical over 8 bases. Germline V gene sequence: CDR1 DFQATT, CDR2 SNEGSKA (reference sequence). Trimming took 4 bases from V and 5 from J; bases not matched to a gene: 8. This CDR3 contains 14 residues. The CDR3 nucleotides are TGCAGTGCTAAGTTCCAGGGGGCAAGAGATACGCAGTATTTT. Its protein is CSAKFQGARDTQYF.

This clonotype came up many times. The rearrangement joins TRBV20-1 to TRBJ2-3; D possibly corresponds to TRBD2 (6 bases). CDR3 length: 13 residues. Germline values: CDR1 DFQATT, CDR2 SNEGSKA (reference sequence). With 6 bases removed from V and 5 bases from J, the gap between germline ends came to 15 bases. The CDR3 is CSANRRGLDTQYF. CDR3 nucleotides: TGCAGTGCCAATCGTCGGGGACTAGATACGCAGTATTTT.

This clonotype was seen many times. CDR3 sequence: CASSQDLGGNGYEQYF. CDR3 in DNA: TGCGCCAGCAGCCAAGATCTTGGAGGGAACGGCTACGAGCAGTACTTC. The chain couples TRBV4-1 to TRBJ2-7; a weak D match, TRBD2 (6 bases). Deletions cut 0 bases from V and 3 bases from J, with 15 bases between. The CDR3 spans 16 residues. Germline CDR1 is MGHRA and CDR2 is YSYEKL.

This clonotype was counted between two and nine times. The V call is TRBV5-1, the J call TRBJ2-1; TRBD1 is a possible D gene (5 bases). The ends were cut back, 0 bases at V and 2 bases at J, with 9 bases in the middle. Germline CDR1 SGHRS, CDR2 YFSETQ. The length of the CDR3 is 15 residues. CDR3: CASSLGQGTYNEQFF. DNA for the CDR3: TGCGCCAGCAGCTTGGGGCAGGGAACCTACAATGAGCAGTTCTTC.

This sequence joins TRBV20-1 and TRBJ1-2; D not resolved. The V end lost 5 bases, the J end lost 7 bases, and 14 bases lay between the germline ends. The CDR3 totals 12 residues. The germline CDR1 and CDR2 sequences are DFQATT and SNEGSKA (reference sequence). In DNA form, the CDR3 reads TGCAGTGCTGCCGGGTGCGCGAGTGGCTACACCTTC. Protein: CSAAGCASGYTF.

This clonotype has at least ten counts. This chain uses TRBV7-2 with TRBJ2-1; possibly TRBD2 for D (6 bases). The CDR3 extends over 16 amino acids. V gave up 1 base and J gave up 1 base, with 11 bases separating them. Germline V gene data show CDR1 as SGHTA and CDR2 as FQGNSA. CDR3 DNA: TGTGCCAGCAGCTTAGGGGGGGAGGTATCCTACAATGAGCAGTTCTTC. As protein: CASSLGGEVSYNEQFF.

There are a few counts of this clonotype. The chain is built from TRBV20-1 and TRBJ1-1, with TRBD1 matching 7 bases. This CDR3 has 14 residues. Germline-derived CDR1 and CDR2 are DFQATT and SNEGSKA (reference sequence). For the CDR3, the DNA is TGCAGACCCCTAAGGGGGCACCTAAACACTGAAGCTTTCTTT. It encodes CRPLRGHLNTEAFF.

This clonotype was observed many times. This rearrangement joins TRBV5-6 to TRBJ2-3; 7 nucleotides align to TRBD2. The V segment lost 3 bases and the J segment 5 bases; nucleotides outside the gene matches: 3. Per germline, CDR1 SGHDT and CDR2 YYEEEE. The CDR3 length is 13 residues. The CDR3, as DNA: TGTGCCAGCAGCTGGCCGGGGGGAGATACGCAGTATTTT. Translation: CASSWPGGDTQYF.

This clonotype was picked up many times. This chain joins TRBV11-1 and TRBJ2-6, with D perhaps matching TRBD1 or TRBD2 (5 bases each). Germline assignment: CDR1 SGHAT and CDR2 FQDESV (reference sequence). V was pared by 5 bases and J by 4 bases, with 21 bases between. The CDR3 has 18 amino acids. As DNA, the CDR3 is TGTGCCAGCAGCCCAACTATGGGGGACGGCCGGGGGGCCAACGTCCTGACTTTC. This translates into CASSPTMGDGRGANVLTF.

In its sample, this clonotype was seen many times. The rearrangement uses TRBV7-2 and TRBJ2-1; either TRBD1 or TRBD2 may fit D (6 bases each). From germline, CDR1 is SGHTA and CDR2 FQGNSA. V was trimmed by 5 bases and J by 7 bases, leaving 21 bases between them. The CDR3 covers 16 residues. The CDR3 sequence: CASSPGYKGGKNEQFF. The CDR3 DNA follows: TGTGCCAGCAGCCCCGGGTACAAGGGGGGCAAGAATGAGCAGTTCTTC.

This chain joins TRBV27 and TRBJ2-5; 7 positions agree with TRBD2. Trimming removed 5 bases from V and 1 base from J; junction bases left unmatched: 10. The CDR3 is made up of 16 amino acids. CDR1 and CDR2 from the germline V gene are MNHEY and SMNVEV (reference sequence). The CDR3 DNA is TGTGCCAGCAGTCCGCACGAAGCGGGGAGCCAAGAGACCCAGTACTTC. Protein: CASSPHEAGSQETQYF.

This clonotype was counted a few times. The gene calls are TRBV19 and TRBJ1-5, with D possibly TRBD1 on 6 matching bases. Germline V CDR1 and CDR2: LNHDA, SQIVND (reference sequence). The length of the CDR3 is 13 residues. Trimming left V 5 bases short and J 3 bases short, with 8 bases between. This CDR3 is CASSWDTNQPQHF. The DNA for the CDR3 is TGTGCCAGTAGTTGGGACACCAATCAGCCCCAGCATTTT.

This clonotype was recorded at least ten times. The chain uses TRBV14 and TRBJ2-3; 9 bases align to TRBD1. The ends lost 6 bases at V and 5 bases at J; junction bases unmatched: 3. Germline values: CDR1 SGHDN, CDR2 FVKESK. The CDR3 runs to 13 residues. The CDR3 loop reads CASRGQGRDTQYF. In DNA form, the CDR3 reads TGTGCCAGCAGGGGACAGGGCAGAGATACGCAGTATTTT. The full variable domain, with the rest looked up from reference TRBV14 and TRBJ2-3, is EAGVTQFPSHSVIEKGQTVTLRCDPISGHDNLYWYRRVMGKEIKFLLHFVKESKQDESGMPNNRFLAERTGGTYSTLKVQPAELEDSGVYFCASRGQGRDTQYFGPGTRLTVL.

Turning to this clonotype: A much larger clone lies a single base off, so this may be a read error. The chain carries TRBV11-2 and TRBJ2-1, with a weak D call TRBD1 (6 bases). This CDR3 is 14 amino acids long. In germline, CDR1 is SGHAT, CDR2 FQNNGV. The V gene lost 5 bases and the J gene lost 12 bases, with 20 bases spanning the gap. The DNA of the CDR3 is TGTGCCAGCAGCCACCCCCGCACAGGGACGGGGCAGTTCTTC. Its translation is CASSHPRTGTGQFF.

This clonotype was seen ten or more times. The rearrangement links TRBV12-3 or TRBV12-4 to TRBJ1-1; TRBD1 agrees at 7 bases. Trimming at V came to 2 bases and at J to 5 bases, leaving 5 bases not matched to a gene. The CDR3 has 14 residues. The CDR3 region has the DNA TGTGCCAGCAGTTTATCAGGGGGTTGGACTGAAGCTTTCTTT. It is translated as CASSLSGGWTEAFF.

There are a few counts of this clonotype. J is TRBJ2-3 and V is TRBV3-1; D is ambiguous. V lost 1 base and J 1 base, leaving 9 bases between the germline ends. The V gene's germline CDR1 is LGHDT and CDR2 YNNKEL (reference sequence). The CDR3 extends over 15 amino acids. The CDR3 region is CASSQVSSRTDTQYF. The CDR3 nucleotides are TGTGCCAGCAGCCAAGTGTCATCCCGCACAGATACGCAGTATTTT.

This clonotype was counted at least ten times. This rearrangement joins TRBV5-1 to TRBJ1-2; 8 nucleotides line up with TRBD1. CDR3 length: 14 residues. The V segment lost 1 base and the J segment 8 bases; nucleotides outside the gene matches: 7. CDR1 is SGHRS and CDR2 is YFSETQ in the germline V gene. The CDR3 sequence is CASSLPGGATGYTF. In DNA form, the CDR3 reads TGCGCCAGCAGCTTGCCAGGGGGCGCGACGGGCTACACCTTC.

This clonotype has ten or more counts. The chain combines TRBV12-3 or TRBV12-4 with TRBJ2-3; no reliable D call. There are 14 residues in the CDR3. The ends were cut back, 1 base at V and 4 bases at J, with 9 bases in the middle. The CDR3 here is CASSLESNPDTQYF. CDR3 bases: TGTGCCAGCAGTTTAGAGAGTAATCCAGATACGCAGTATTTT.

This clonotype was observed at least ten times. The V and J genes are TRBV20-1 and TRBJ1-5; D is unclear. Germline CDR1 DFQATT, CDR2 SNEGSKA (reference sequence). Trimming cost V 7 bases and J 0 bases, with 10 bases left between them. This CDR3 comprises 13 residues. DNA of the CDR3: TGCAGTGTCACGCAGGCTAGCAATCAGCCCCAGCATTTT. It specifies CSVTQASNQPQHF.

In its sample, this clonotype was seen many times. CDR3 nucleotide sequence: TGTGCCAGCAGCTCGGAATCGGGGGGCGCAGAGACCCAGTACTTC. Protein sequence: CASSSESGGAETQYF. The chain joins TRBV5-5 to TRBJ2-5; the D gene is possibly TRBD2 (7 bases). Germline V gives CDR1 SGHKS, CDR2 YYEKEE (reference sequence). This CDR3 has 15 residues. V lost 3 bases, J lost 4 bases, and 16 bases lay in between.

The table lists this clonotype with many counts. The chain carries TRBV10-3 and TRBJ2-1; the D gene is possibly TRBD2 (7 bases). This CDR3 region has 17 residues. Trimming removed 6 bases from V and 5 bases from J, with 23 bases in between. Germline CDR1 is ENHRY and CDR2 is SYGVKD. The CDR3 DNA sequence: TGTGCCATCAGCCGACAAGGGATCGGCGGGGGCAACAATGAGCAGTTCTTC. Translation gives CAISRQGIGGGNNEQFF.

Notes on this clonotype: A much larger clone is a single base away; this may be a read error. The CDR3 is CVSSPRPMETQYF. In DNA form, the CDR3 reads TGTGTCAGCAGCCCACGCCCGATGGAGACCCAGTACTTC. The V gene is TRBV5-6, the J gene TRBJ2-5; D is unclear. Germline V gene data show CDR1 as SGHDT and CDR2 as YYEEEE. CDR3 size: 13 residues.

CDR3 bases: TGTGCCAGCAGTGGCGACAGCTTGGGCAATCAGCCCCAGCATTTT. This codes for CASSGDSLGNQPQHF. The chain has TRBV2 and TRBJ1-5; TRBD1 is a possible D gene (5 bases). The CDR3 contains 15 residues. The germline V gene has CDR1 SNHLY and CDR2 FYNNEI. The V end was cut by 4 bases, the J end by 2 bases, with 12 bases between.

This clonotype was detected many times. The chain has TRBV6-5 and TRBJ1-2; possible D gene TRBD1, 5 bases. V was clipped by 2 bases and J by 6 bases, with 13 bases between them. In germline, CDR1 is MNHEY, CDR2 SVGAGI. The CDR3 consists of 14 residues. CDR3 region: CASSYRKPGDGYTF. The CDR3 DNA reads TGTGCCAGCAGTTACAGGAAACCGGGGGATGGCTACACCTTC.

In DNA form, the CDR3 reads TGTGCCAGCAGCCCGACATTCTTCTCTGGGGCCAACGTCCTGACTTTC. This encodes CASSPTFFSGANVLTF. The chain links TRBV14 to TRBJ2-6; D is unclear. Trimming removed 4 bases at V and 0 bases at J, with 10 bases between. This CDR3 contains 16 residues. Germline-derived CDR1 and CDR2 are SGHDN and FVKESK.

This clonotype was seen a single time. This may arise from a read error, as a much more abundant clone is one base away. CDR3 loop: CASSFHEGRGTEAFF. The CDR3 DNA sequence: TGCGCCAGCAGCTTCCATGAGGGGAGGGGGACTGAAGCTTTCTTT. The chain employs TRBV5-1 and TRBJ1-1, with D perhaps TRBD1 (6 bases). CDR3 length: 15 amino acids. Germline CDR1 and CDR2: SGHRS and YFSETQ. V was cut by 2 bases and J by 5 bases, with 16 bases left in between.

This clonotype has ten or more counts. The J gene is TRBJ2-2, the V gene TRBV20-1; perhaps D is TRBD1 or TRBD2 (7 bases each). Germline V gene lookup returns CDR1 DFQATT and CDR2 SNEGSKA (reference sequence). This CDR3 comprises 16 residues. V lost 4 bases and J lost 5, with 20 bases in between. The CDR3 DNA reads as TGCAGTGCTACCGGGGGGACAGCTGATTTTACCGGGGAGCTGTTTTTT. It encodes CSATGGTADFTGELFF.

This clonotype was observed many times. The rearrangement joins TRBV4-1 to TRBJ2-4; D not certain. V gave up 0 bases and J gave up 1 base, with 19 bases separating them. Germline CDR1 is MGHRA and CDR2 is YSYEKL. The CDR3 has 19 residues. CDR3 region: CASSQEALRTSGAKNIQYF. The CDR3, as DNA: TGCGCCAGCAGCCAAGAAGCCCTAAGGACCTCCGGGGCCAAAAACATTCAGTACTTC.

This clonotype was counted ten times or more. V and J are TRBV4-1 and TRBJ2-3; tentative D call: TRBD1 (5 bases). The germline V and J ends were trimmed by 5 bases and 4 bases, with 13 bases remaining between them. This CDR3 is 14 amino acids long. The V gene's germline CDR1 is MGHRA and CDR2 YSYEKL. The CDR3 reads CASSGAKGADTQYF. The CDR3 coding sequence is TGCGCCAGCAGCGGGGCCAAAGGCGCAGATACGCAGTATTTT.

In this sample, this clonotype turned up many times. In DNA, the CDR3 is TGTGCCAGCAGCCAAGGGACATTTTATAGCAATCAGCCCCAGCATTTT. Its translation: CASSQGTFYSNQPQHF. The chain combines TRBV7-2 with TRBJ1-5, with a weak D call TRBD1 (6 bases). The germline gives CDR1 SGHTA, CDR2 FQGNSA. The length of the CDR3 is 16 residues. The V end was cut by 5 bases, the J end by 0 bases, with 14 bases between.